The sequence of this TCR beta chain was determined in a study of T cell changes during pregnancy in multiple sclerosis. Profiled with immunoSEQ multiplex PCR; TCRdb holds only in-frame clones, not every one. The sample includes over 45,000 clones, approximately 91% of them seen just once. Here the sequenced sample was peripheral blood, taken after pregnancy. This TCR was recovered from a female donor with multiple sclerosis, enrolled in a pregnancy study.

The CDR3 DNA is TGTGCCAGTAGTAGGGTGGGACAGGGGAATCAGCCCCAGCATTTT. This translates into CASSRVGQGNQPQHF. The V gene is TRBV19, the J gene TRBJ1-5, with TRBD1 matching over 10 bases. V was clipped by 4 bases and J by 4 bases; unmatched bases: 4. This CDR3 comprises 15 residues. Per the germline V gene, CDR1 is LNHDA and CDR2 is SQIVND (reference sequence).